The 32 T cell receptor beta chains given below trace back to one sample, sequenced in a study of somatic mutations in cytotoxic T cells in rheumatoid arthritis. Repertoires were generated with immunoSEQ multiplex PCR, while TCRdb's copy carries only in-frame clones and drops some. The data show approximately 5,800 clones, approximately 80% seen once. The sequenced material came from CD8+ T cells sorted from blood. These receptor sequences come from an adult with rheumatoid arthritis.

V gene TRBV5-1 combines with J gene TRBJ1-2, with D unresolved. The CDR3 runs 15 residues. The V end was cut by 1 base, the J end by 1 base, with 11 bases between. Germline V gene lookup returns CDR1 SGHRS and CDR2 YFSETQ. CDR3 loop: CASSLSEGFNYGYTF. DNA for the CDR3: TGCGCCAGCAGCTTGTCCGAGGGATTTAACTATGGCTACACCTTC. Based on the CDR3 plus reference TRBV5-1 and TRBJ1-2, the full variable domain is KAGVTQTPRYLIKTRGQQVTLSCSPISGHRSVSWYQQTPGQGLQFLFEYFSETQRNKGNFPGRFSGRQFSNSRSEMNVSTLELGDSALYLCASSLSEGFNYGYTFGSGTRLTVV.

V and J are TRBV6-5 and TRBJ2-2; maybe TRBD2 (6 bases). The V end lost 8 bases, the J end lost 1 base, and 14 bases lay between the germline ends. The CDR3 is made up of 15 amino acids. CDR1 MNHEY and CDR2 SVGAGI come from the germline V gene. In DNA form, the CDR3 reads TGTGCCAGCGGCCCTTGGAGGGGGAACACCGGGGAGCTGTTTTTT. Translated, it gives CASGPWRGNTGELFF.

This chain uses TRBV27 with TRBJ2-1, with a possible D match to TRBD2 (6 bases). Germline CDR1 and CDR2: MNHEY and SMNVEV (reference sequence). Trimming removed 6 bases from V and 1 base from J, with 13 bases in between. The CDR3 has 15 residues. CDR3 protein: CASRLPGSSYNEQFF. The CDR3 DNA reads as TGTGCCAGCAGACTACCCGGGAGTTCCTACAATGAGCAGTTCTTC.

The genes are TRBV5-4 and TRBJ2-7; the D is unclear. Germline CDR1 is SGHNT and CDR2 is YYREEE (reference sequence). The length of the CDR3 is 13 residues. V was trimmed by 0 bases and J by 3 bases, leaving 7 bases between them. The CDR3 DNA reads as TGTGCCAGCAGCTTGGTATCGAACTACGAGCAGTACTTC. Encoded protein: CASSLVSNYEQYF.

This chain links TRBV28 with TRBJ2-1, with D perhaps given as TRBD1 or TRBD2 (6 bases each). Trimming took 3 bases from V and 10 from J, leaving 22 bases between them. Germline lookup yields CDR1 MDHEN and CDR2 SYDVKM. The CDR3 spans 16 residues. For the CDR3, the DNA is TGTGCCAGCAGTTTCCCCGGGGGCGGCTTCTTCGGAGAGCAGTTCTTC. Its protein product is CASSFPGGGFFGEQFF.

Turning to this clone: Other DNA sequences from this sample encode an identical CDR3 as well. V is TRBV19 and J is TRBJ2-3; possibly TRBD1 or TRBD2 for D (5 bases each). Trimming took 3 bases from V and 7 from J, leaving 11 bases between them. The CDR3 runs to 13 residues. CDR1 is LNHDA, CDR2 SQIVND, per germline (reference sequence). The CDR3 sequence is CASSIRDLNTQYF. CDR3 nucleotide sequence: TGTGCCAGTAGTATCCGGGACCTGAATACGCAGTATTTT.

This CDR3 reads CASSQDNQGPQDEAFF. The CDR3 DNA sequence: TGCGCCAGCAGCCAAGATAATCAGGGGCCACAAGATGAAGCTTTCTTT. This chain connects TRBV4-3 to TRBJ1-1; D may be TRBD1 (6 bases). Germline loops: CDR1 LGHNA, CDR2 YSLEER. This CDR3 contains 16 residues. Trimming left V 0 bases short and J 7 bases short, with 18 bases between.

The chain uses TRBV6-1 and TRBJ2-1, with 10 bases matching TRBD2. J was trimmed by 14 bases and V by 0 bases; bases with no gene match: 10. CDR3 length: 15 residues. Looked up from germline, CDR1 is MNHNS and CDR2 is SASEGT. Here the CDR3 DNA reads TGTGCCAGCAGTGAAGCGGCTAGCGGGAGTCAAATGGAGTTCTTC. It is translated as CASSEAASGSQMEFF.

This rearrangement joins TRBV6-4 to TRBJ2-1; D is undetermined. V lost 0 bases and J lost 7, with 7 bases in between. This CDR3 spans 13 amino acids. CDR1 MRHNA and CDR2 SNTAGT come from the germline V gene. CDR3 residues: CASSDSDSNEQFF. In DNA, the CDR3 is TGTGCCAGCAGTGACTCTGACTCTAATGAGCAGTTCTTC.

In its sample, this clone was seen a few times. Other DNA sequences within the sample encode an identical CDR3. V gene TRBV5-8 combines with J gene TRBJ2-1; 7 positions match TRBD2. The CDR3 covers 15 residues. Per the germline V gene, CDR1 is SGHTS and CDR2 is YDEGEE. V gave up 1 base and J gave up 3 bases; unmatched junction bases: 4. Written as DNA, the CDR3 is TGTGCCAGCAGCTTGATGGCTAGCGGCTACAATGAGCAGTTCTTC. Protein: CASSLMASGYNEQFF. Supplemented by reference TRBV5-8 and TRBJ2-1, the full variable domain reads EAGVTQSPTHLIKTRGQQATLRCSPISGHTSVYWYQQALGLGLQFLLWYDEGEERNRGNFPPRFSGRQFPNYSSELNVNALELEDSALYLCASSLMASGYNEQFFGPGTRLTVL.

The V and J genes are TRBV5-6 and TRBJ1-1, with unresolved D. Germline CDR1 is SGHDT and CDR2 is YYEEEE. The CDR3 has 14 amino acids. V gave up 3 bases and J gave up 8 bases, with 17 bases separating them. The CDR3 coding sequence is TGTGCCAGCAGCTCCCCCCCCCGTATCAGGGAAGCTTTCTTT. Its protein product is CASSSPPRIREAFF.

The CDR3 DNA sequence: TGTGCCAGTACTCCAGGGAGATATAGCAATCAGCCCCAGCATTTT. It is translated as CASTPGRYSNQPQHF. V usage is TRBV19 and J usage is TRBJ1-5; D perhaps matches TRBD1 (5 bases). Germline assignment: CDR1 LNHDA and CDR2 SQIVND (reference sequence). The V end was cut by 7 bases, the J end by 0 bases, with 13 bases between. This CDR3 contains 15 residues.

On this clone itself: The junction and the germline gene differ at one end; a read error may be behind it. This chain connects TRBV6-1 to TRBJ2-4; D may be TRBD1 (6 bases). The germline V gene encodes CDR1 MNHNS and CDR2 SASEGT. The CDR3 runs to 16 residues. The CDR3 reads CASREGQIRAKNIQYF. The CDR3, as DNA: TGTGCCAGCAGAGAAGGACAGATTAGAGCCAAAAACATTCAGTACTTC.

The chain couples TRBV27 to TRBJ2-7; TRBD2 matches at 7 bases. Germline CDR1 MNHEY, CDR2 SMNVEV (reference sequence). The CDR3 length is 12 residues. The J segment lost 6 bases and the V segment lost 6 bases, leaving 5 bases of the junction unmatched. The chain's CDR3 is CASSFGGSEQYF. The CDR3 DNA sequence: TGTGCCAGCAGCTTCGGGGGGTCCGAGCAGTACTTC.

The sample holds one count of this clone. CDR3 sequence reads: CASSFGDRLAKNIQYF. DNA of the CDR3: TGTGCCAGCAGTTTTGGGGACAGGTTAGCCAAAAACATTCAGTACTTC. The chain has TRBV28 and TRBJ2-4; the match to TRBD1 covers 8 bases. This CDR3 contains 16 residues. CDR1 is MDHEN and CDR2 is SYDVKM in the germline V gene. The trim removed 3 bases at V and 0 bases at J, leaving 4 bases unmatched.

The V and J genes are TRBV4-3 and TRBJ2-7, with 11 nucleotides matching TRBD2. V lost 0 bases and J lost 3; bases outside the gene matches: 10. This CDR3 contains 18 residues. Per the germline V gene, CDR1 is LGHNA and CDR2 is YSLEER. CDR3: CASSQDSGRAGVGYEQYF. Here the CDR3 DNA reads TGCGCCAGCAGCCAAGATAGCGGGAGGGCCGGAGTGGGCTACGAGCAGTACTTC.

The CDR3 nucleotides are TGTGCCAGCAGCTTAGGGCCAGCGGGAGACTCCTACAATGAGCAGTTCTTC. This sequence encodes CASSLGPAGDSYNEQFF. The chain is built from TRBV7-6 and TRBJ2-1, with TRBD2 matching 8 bases. CDR3 length: 17 residues. Germline V lookup: CDR1 SGHVS, CDR2 FNYEAQ. Trimming cost V 1 base and J 0 bases; bases outside gene matches: 5.

This clone came up a few times. The chain employs TRBV7-9 and TRBJ2-1, with D unresolved. Germline V gene data show CDR1 as SEHNR and CDR2 as FQNEAQ (reference sequence). The CDR3 runs to 11 residues. The germline V and J ends were trimmed by 10 bases and 8 bases, with 12 bases remaining between them. Written as DNA, the CDR3 is TGTGCCACTTTCCTGGTGGATGAGCAGTTCTTC. Protein sequence: CATFLVDEQFF.

This CDR3 reads CASSPLAGGTNEQFF. The CDR3 DNA reads as TGTGCCAGCAGCCCCTTAGCGGGAGGCACCAATGAGCAGTTCTTC. The chain couples TRBV6-5 to TRBJ2-1; 10 bases are a match to TRBD2. V shed 6 bases and J 6 bases; nucleotides not matched to a gene: 8. The length of the CDR3 is 15 residues. Germline CDR1 and CDR2: MNHEY and SVGAGI.

The rearrangement links TRBV5-1 to TRBJ2-3, with TRBD2 matching 9 bases. The germline V gene has CDR1 SGHRS and CDR2 YFSETQ. Trimming cost V 7 bases and J 2 bases; bases outside gene matches: 14. The CDR3 has 17 residues. CDR3 sequence reads: CASRYPDSGGPTDTQYF. In DNA, the CDR3 is TGCGCCAGCCGCTATCCGGATAGCGGGGGACCCACAGATACGCAGTATTTT.

The chain uses TRBV10-3 and TRBJ1-1; maybe TRBD1 (5 bases). Trimming took off 0 bases at V and 1 base at J, with 9 bases between the two ends. The CDR3 is 15 residues long. Per the germline V gene, CDR1 is ENHRY and CDR2 is SYGVKD. CDR3 sequence: CAISESTGGNTEAFF. In DNA form, the CDR3 reads TGTGCCATCAGTGAGTCAACAGGAGGGAACACTGAAGCTTTCTTT.

The J gene is TRBJ2-7, the V gene TRBV5-8; D gene unclear. CDR1 and CDR2 (germline): SGHTS, YDEGEE. V was pared by 3 bases and J by 3 bases, with 4 bases between. This CDR3 contains 11 residues. The CDR3 DNA is TGTGCCAGCAGCTCCCTCTACGAGCAGTACTTC. Residues: CASSSLYEQYF.

The chain combines TRBV7-9 with TRBJ1-2; no clear D. Trimming took 5 bases from V and 6 from J, leaving 22 bases between them. The CDR3 has 16 amino acids. Germline CDR1 and CDR2: SEHNR and FQNEAQ (reference sequence). The CDR3 DNA reads TGTGCCAGCAGCCAAAGGGATGTCCCGGAGGGTGATGGCTACACCTTC. Translated: CASSQRDVPEGDGYTF. Looking up the rest from reference TRBV7-9 and TRBJ1-2 gives the full variable domain: DTGVSQNPRHKITKRGQNVTFRCDPISEHNRLYWYRQTLGQGPEFLTYFQNEAQLEKSRLLSDRFSAERPKGSFSTLEIQRTEQGDSAMYLCASSQRDVPEGDGYTFGSGTRLTVV.

This clone was observed a few times. The chain employs TRBV28 and TRBJ2-1; D perhaps matches TRBD1 (5 bases). V was shortened by 3 bases and J by 15 bases, with 18 bases between the two germline ends. CDR3 length: 13 residues. The germline gives CDR1 MDHEN, CDR2 SYDVKM. CDR3 coding DNA: TGTGCCAGCAGTTTGGCCACAGGTTGGGTATGGTTCTTC. The encoded protein is CASSLATGWVWFF.

This chain links TRBV6-6 with TRBJ2-3, with 8 bases matching TRBD2. The CDR3 is 15 amino acids. The germline V gene encodes CDR1 MNHNY and CDR2 SVGAGI (reference sequence). V was clipped by 8 bases and J by 3 bases; unmatched bases: 10. CDR3 sequence reads: CASESKGGGTDTQYF. DNA of the CDR3: TGTGCCAGCGAATCGAAGGGCGGGGGGACAGATACGCAGTATTTT.

The rearrangement joins TRBV11-2 to TRBJ2-7; 8 bases fit TRBD2. In germline, CDR1 is SGHAT, CDR2 FQNNGV. V shed 2 bases, J shed 0 bases, and the junction held 9 bases outside the gene matches. The CDR3 length is 17 residues. CDR3 loop: CASSLLGGGSPSYEQYF. The CDR3 bases are TGTGCCAGCAGCTTACTCGGGGGGGGGTCGCCCTCCTACGAGCAGTACTTC.

Remarks on this clone: This clone may be a read error of a much larger clone one base away. This sequence joins TRBV4-2 and TRBJ2-7, with a possible D match to TRBD2 (7 bases). Germline V gives CDR1 LGHNA, CDR2 YNFKEQ. This CDR3 has 15 amino acids. The CDR3 reads CASGQDRGASYEQYF. The CDR3 coding sequence is TGTGCCAGCGGCCAAGATCGGGGGGCCTCCTACGAGCAGTACTTC.

The rearrangement links TRBV6-4 to TRBJ2-6; D unclear. The V and J ends lost 6 bases and 0 bases respectively, with 12 bases between them. Germline CDR1 reads MRHNA; CDR2 reads SNTAGT. The CDR3 covers 16 residues. The CDR3 reads CASSETSSSGANVLTF. The CDR3 DNA follows: TGTGCCAGCAGCGAGACTTCTAGCTCTGGGGCCAACGTCCTGACTTTC.

This chain connects TRBV6-6 to TRBJ2-3; D remains ambiguous. The CDR3 extends over 12 amino acids. The germline gives CDR1 MNHNY, CDR2 SVGAGI (reference sequence). V lost 5 bases to trimming and J lost 7 bases, with 10 bases between them. DNA of the CDR3: TGTGCCAGCAGTCCCCCCAGGAATACGCAGTATTTT. Amino acids: CASSPPRNTQYF.

In this sample, this clone turned up once. This chain joins TRBV9 and TRBJ2-1, with D tentatively TRBD1 (6 bases). V gave up 3 bases and J gave up 0 bases, with 13 bases separating them. The germline V gene encodes CDR1 SGDLS and CDR2 YYNGEE. The CDR3 extends over 16 amino acids. The CDR3 nucleotides are TGTGCCAGCAGCGACCCCCCGGACAGCTCCTACAATGAGCAGTTCTTC. This gives the protein CASSDPPDSSYNEQFF.

This rearrangement joins TRBV9 to TRBJ2-1; D is undetermined. The CDR3 is made up of 12 amino acids. Germline V gene sequence: CDR1 SGDLS, CDR2 YYNGEE. The ends were cut back, 4 bases at V and 4 bases at J, with 6 bases in the middle. The CDR3 is CASSPDYNEQFF. Here the CDR3 DNA reads TGTGCCAGCAGCCCTGATTACAATGAGCAGTTCTTC.

J is TRBJ1-5 and V is TRBV6-5, with 10 bases matching TRBD1. From germline, CDR1 is MNHEY and CDR2 SVGAGI. This CDR3 contains 15 residues. V trimming: 8 bases; J trimming: 3 bases; junction bases outside the gene matches: 7. The CDR3 spells CASVPGQGLNQPQHF. The CDR3 DNA reads TGTGCCAGCGTCCCGGGACAGGGGCTCAATCAGCCCCAGCATTTT.